The clone carrying this T cell receptor (beta chain) appeared a few times. Antigen unknown. The data stem from a study of Graves' ophthalmopathy and Graves' hyperthyroidism. Study-wide background: The study drew peripheral blood at initial diagnosis, before any treatment. Study results and caveats: Among thyroid clonotypes expanded above 0.001 frequency, most also appeared in blood.

Transcripts of RNA were the source for amplifying TCR beta CDR3 regions. First-round RT-PCR used HTBI primers; second-round multiplex PCR followed. TCRdb reanalysed the multiplex PCR reads using MiXCR and keeps one entry per CDR3 protein. The repertoire holds almost 750,000 distinct CDR3 sequences, with around 40% as singletons. For donors with ophthalmopathy, the disease showed moderate-to-severe activity, reached CAS ≥3 and NOSPECS ≥4, and had lasted under 3 months. Trimming cost V 3 bases and J 1 base, with 12 bases left between them. The germline gives CDR1 SEHNR, CDR2 FQNEAQ (reference sequence). CDR3 size: 15 residues.

The source material was peripheral blood. The rearrangement uses TRBV7-9 and TRBJ1-1; D gene uncertain. The sequence was obtained from an adult man with Graves' ophthalmopathy. The CDR3 DNA sequence: TGTGCCAGCAGCTTGGGATTTGGGGAGAACACTGAAGCTTTCTTT. Its translation: CASSLGFGENTEAFF. Supplemented by reference TRBV7-9 and TRBJ1-1, the full variable domain reads DTGVSQNPRHKITKRGQNVTFRCDPISEHNRLYWYRQTLGQGPEFLTYFQNEAQLEKSRLLSDRFSAERPKGSFSTLEIQRTEQGDSAMYLCASSLGFGENTEAFFGQGTRLTVV.